This T cell receptor beta chain is drawn from a study of CD8 T cells in ankylosing spondylitis. Study-wide results and caveats: Disease-linked clones were CD8+ and relatively rare in peripheral blood. According to the report, clones linked to the disease were significantly enriched in matched synovial fluid samples taken from ankylosing spondylitis patients. Made up of about eight highly homologous variants, a TCR beta motif appeared characteristic of ankylosing spondylitis blood.

Preparation of TCR beta libraries was done by quantitative 5'-RACE with molecular barcodes. In TCRdb, the 5' RACE reads were re-called with MiXCR into one record per CDR3 protein. The sample has some 800,000 distinct CDR3 sequences, over 9.5% seen once. In germline, CDR1 is SEHNR, CDR2 FQNEAQ (reference sequence). With 5 bases clipped from V and 2 bases from J, the junction kept 9 bases outside the gene matches. This CDR3 comprises 15 residues. Concerning this clonotype: Its antigen remains unknown.

The sequenced material came from blood, either unsorted or a sorted T cell fraction (not recorded which). This receptor was taken from a male donor with ankylosing spondylitis. The J gene is TRBJ2-7, the V gene TRBV7-9; the match to TRBD1 covers 7 bases. This chain's CDR3 is CASSTAGTATYEQYF. The DNA for the CDR3 is TGTGCCAGCAGCACCGCCGGGACAGCGACCTACGAGCAGTACTTC.